This TCR beta chain was identified during a study of OX40 agonist ivuxolimab in advanced cancers. Overall study context: Every 2 weeks, patients got intravenous ivuxolimab at one of six dose levels (0.01-10 mg/kg). Patients achieving partial responses numbered three: one hepatocellular carcinoma case and two cutaneous melanoma cases.

Here immunoSEQ multiplex PCR was the method, and the copy in TCRdb shows in-frame clones only, minus some. The sample lists 84,000 or so clones, roughly 84% occurring once. In regard to this clone: What it binds is unknown.

CDR1 is MGHRA, CDR2 YSYEKL, per germline. The junction had 3 bases not matched to a gene; V was cut back by 2 bases and J by 8 bases. The CDR3 contains 15 residues. Study-wide findings and caveats: Near-lowest levels of clonal expansion characterized partial responders at 0.1-3.0 mg/kg.

The TCR sequence derives from an adult with an advanced solid tumor such as melanoma, head and neck, liver or kidney cancer. The V gene is TRBV4-1, the J gene TRBJ1-4; 12 positions agree with TRBD1. The sample consisted of CD4+ or CD8+ T cells sorted from blood, taken in a trial of the OX40 agonist ivuxolimab. The CDR3 protein is CASSQPGQGAEKLFF. CDR3 bases: TGCGCCAGCAGCCAACCGGGACAGGGGGCAGAAAAACTGTTTTTT.